This T cell receptor (beta chain) was identified during a study of blood T cell repertoires in COVID-19. At the level of the study: Samples representing acute and convalescent COVID-19 were sourced from the United States, Italy and Spain. T cells, B-cell-depleted T cells, or PBMCs supplied cDNA or gDNA.

The CDR3 extends over 12 amino acids. Trimming left V 2 bases short and J 8 bases short, with 9 bases between. Germline V lookup: CDR1 KGHSH, CDR2 LQKENI. Original data processing: Reference gene primer amplification gave estimated nucleated cell counts. Using immunoSEQ multiplex PCR, the repertoire was profiled, and TCRdb retains in-frame clones only, with some absent. V and J calls and clone size follow that table, whereas D and trimming were derived from the DNA. The sample includes about 30,000 clones, about three quarters seen only once; the top ten take almost 8%. The clonotype was recovered from an older woman with active or convalescent COVID-19. The V gene is TRBV18, the J gene TRBJ1-2; D ambiguous. Sequencing was done on a sample of peripheral blood. The CDR3 nucleotides are TGTGCCAGCTCACCAACTGTGCGGGGCTACACCTTC. This gives the protein CASSPTVRGYTF.